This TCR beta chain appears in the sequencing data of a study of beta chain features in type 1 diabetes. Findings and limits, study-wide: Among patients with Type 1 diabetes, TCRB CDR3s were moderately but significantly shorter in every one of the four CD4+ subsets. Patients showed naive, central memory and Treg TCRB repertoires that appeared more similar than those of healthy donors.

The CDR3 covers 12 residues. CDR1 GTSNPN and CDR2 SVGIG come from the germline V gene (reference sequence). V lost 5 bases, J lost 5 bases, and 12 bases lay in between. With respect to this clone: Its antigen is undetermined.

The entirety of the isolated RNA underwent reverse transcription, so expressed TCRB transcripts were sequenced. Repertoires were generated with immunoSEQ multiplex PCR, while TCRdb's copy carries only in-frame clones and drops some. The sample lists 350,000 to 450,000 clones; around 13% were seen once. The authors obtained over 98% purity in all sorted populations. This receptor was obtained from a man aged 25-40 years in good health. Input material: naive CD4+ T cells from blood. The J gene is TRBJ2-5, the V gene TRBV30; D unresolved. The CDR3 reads CAWGQNSETQYF. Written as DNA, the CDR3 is TGTGCCTGGGGTCAGAACTCGGAGACCCAGTACTTC. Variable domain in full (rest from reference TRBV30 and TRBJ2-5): SQTIHQWPATLVQPVGSPLSLECTVEGTSNPNLYWYRQAAGRGLQLLFYSVGIGQISSEVPQNLSASRPQDRQFILSSKKLLLSDSGFYLCAWGQNSETQYFGPGTRLLVL.